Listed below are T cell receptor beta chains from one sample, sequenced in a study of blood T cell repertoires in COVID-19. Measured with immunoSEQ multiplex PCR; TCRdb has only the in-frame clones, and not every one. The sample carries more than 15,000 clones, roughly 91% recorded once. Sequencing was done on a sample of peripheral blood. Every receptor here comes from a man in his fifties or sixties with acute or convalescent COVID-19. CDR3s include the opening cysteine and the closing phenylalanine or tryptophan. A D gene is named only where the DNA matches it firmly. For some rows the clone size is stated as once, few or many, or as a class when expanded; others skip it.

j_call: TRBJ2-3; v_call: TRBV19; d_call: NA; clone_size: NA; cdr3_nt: TGTGCCAGTAGTATTGGGCAGGGCACAGATACGCAGTATTTT; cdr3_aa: CASSIGQGTDTQYF
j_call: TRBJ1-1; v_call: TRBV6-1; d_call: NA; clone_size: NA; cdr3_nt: TGTGCCAGCAGTGAAGCGCCGGGGAAAAGGACTGAAGCTTTCTTT; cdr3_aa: CASSEAPGKRTEAFF
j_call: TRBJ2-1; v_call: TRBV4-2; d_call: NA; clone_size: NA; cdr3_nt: TGTGCCAGCAGCCAGGATAGGGGGGGAAGGGAGCAGTTCTTC; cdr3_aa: CASSQDRGGREQFF
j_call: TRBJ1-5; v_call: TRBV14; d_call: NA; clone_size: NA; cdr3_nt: TGTGCCAGCAGCCACACAGGGATGCAGCCCCAGCATTTT; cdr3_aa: CASSHTGMQPQHF
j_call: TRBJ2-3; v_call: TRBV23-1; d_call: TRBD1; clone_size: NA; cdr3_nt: TGCGCCAGCAGTCAATCGGGGGACAGGGGATTCACAGATACGCAGTATTTT; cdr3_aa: CASSQSGDRGFTDTQYF
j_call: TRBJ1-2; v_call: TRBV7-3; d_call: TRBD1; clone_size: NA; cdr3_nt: TGTGCCAGCAGCTTAACCCGGACAGGAGAACCCTATGGCTACACCTTC; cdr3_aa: CASSLTRTGEPYGYTF
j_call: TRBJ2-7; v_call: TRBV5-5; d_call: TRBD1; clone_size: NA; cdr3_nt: TGTGCCAGCAGCCCCCCGGGTTGGGACAGGGGCTACGAGCAGTACTTC; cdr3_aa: CASSPPGWDRGYEQYF
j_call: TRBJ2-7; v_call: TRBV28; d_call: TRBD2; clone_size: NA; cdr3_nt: TGTGCCAGCAGTTTCGGGGCTAGCGGGAGGGGTGAGCAGTACTTC; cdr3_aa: CASSFGASGRGEQYF
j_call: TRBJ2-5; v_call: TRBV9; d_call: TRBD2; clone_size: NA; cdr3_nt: TGTGCCAGCAGCCCCGGACCGGGACTAGCGGGCTCCGGGGGGGAGACCCAGTACTTC; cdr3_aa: CASSPGPGLAGSGGETQYF
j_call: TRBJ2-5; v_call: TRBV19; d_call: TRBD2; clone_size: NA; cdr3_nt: TGTGCCAGTAGTATGAGGTCTCATGGGAGGGCCGGGGAGACCCAGTACTTC; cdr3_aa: CASSMRSHGRAGETQYF
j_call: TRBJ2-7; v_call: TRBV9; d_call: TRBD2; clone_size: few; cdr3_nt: TGTGCCAGCAGCCCCGGACTAGCGGCCTACGAGCAGTACTTC; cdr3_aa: CASSPGLAAYEQYF
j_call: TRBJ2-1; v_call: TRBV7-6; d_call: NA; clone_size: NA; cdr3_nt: TGTGCCAGCAGCTTAGGGGGGCCCCTCTGGAATGAGCAGTTCTTC; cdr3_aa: CASSLGGPLWNEQFF
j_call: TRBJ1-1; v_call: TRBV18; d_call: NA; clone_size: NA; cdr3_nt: TGTGCCAGCTCACCCGGACAGAAAGTGAACACTGAAGCTTTCTTT; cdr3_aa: CASSPGQKVNTEAFF
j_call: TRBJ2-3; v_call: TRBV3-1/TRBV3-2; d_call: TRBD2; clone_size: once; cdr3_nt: TGTGCCAGCAGCTACGGGGGGGGCCACACAGATACGCAGTATTTT; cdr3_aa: CASSYGGGHTDTQYF
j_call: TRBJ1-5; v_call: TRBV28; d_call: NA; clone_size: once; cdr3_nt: TGTGCCAGCAGTTTATCAGAGCTGCGGCTTAGCAATCAGCCCCAGCATTTT; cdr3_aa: CASSLSELRLSNQPQHF
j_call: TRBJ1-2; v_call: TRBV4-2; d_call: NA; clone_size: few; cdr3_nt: TGTGCCAGCAGCCCCGAGGGGGGGTACTATGGCTACACCTTC; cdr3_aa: CASSPEGGYYGYTF
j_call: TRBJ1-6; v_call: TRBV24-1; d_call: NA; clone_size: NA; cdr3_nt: TGTGCCACCAGTGACAATTATAATTCACCCCTCCACTTT; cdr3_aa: CATSDNYNSPLHF
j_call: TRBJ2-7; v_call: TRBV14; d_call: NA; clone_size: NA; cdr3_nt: TGTGCCAGCAGCCCCTTCTCGCTAGCAACAACAGACTACGAGCAGTACTTC; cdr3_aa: CASSPFSLATTDYEQYF
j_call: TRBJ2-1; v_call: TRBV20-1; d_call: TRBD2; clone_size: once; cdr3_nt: TGCAGTGCTAGTGAGCGGGAGTCATGGAATGAGCAGTTCTTC; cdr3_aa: CSASERESWNEQFF
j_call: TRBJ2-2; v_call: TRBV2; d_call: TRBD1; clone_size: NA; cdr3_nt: TGTGCCAGCAGTACAGCCGGGACAGGGGGCGCAACCGGGGAGCTGTTTTTT; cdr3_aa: CASSTAGTGGATGELFF
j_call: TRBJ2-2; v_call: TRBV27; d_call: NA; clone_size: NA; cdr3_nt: TGTGCCAGCAAAGCCAGGGCTGCGAACACCGGGGAGCTGTTTTTT; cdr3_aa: CASKARAANTGELFF
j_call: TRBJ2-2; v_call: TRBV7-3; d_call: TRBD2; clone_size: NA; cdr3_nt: TGTGCCAGCAGCTCCATGGTAGCGGGAGTACGAACCGGGGAGCTGTTTTTT; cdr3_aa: CASSSMVAGVRTGELFF
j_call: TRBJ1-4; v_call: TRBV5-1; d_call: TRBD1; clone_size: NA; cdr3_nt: TGCGCCAGCTCACCGCAGGGACAGGGTGGTGAAAAACTGTTTTTT; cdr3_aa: CASSPQGQGGEKLFF
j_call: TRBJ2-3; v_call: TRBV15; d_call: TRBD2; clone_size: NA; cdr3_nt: TGTGCCACCAGCATTGCTAGCGGGTTTCCAGATACGCAGTATTTT; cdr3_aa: CATSIASGFPDTQYF
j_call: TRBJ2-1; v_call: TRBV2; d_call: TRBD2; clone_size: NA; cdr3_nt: TGTGCCAGCAGTGCGTTAGCGGGAGAGGGTGAGCAGTTCTTC; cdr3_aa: CASSALAGEGEQFF
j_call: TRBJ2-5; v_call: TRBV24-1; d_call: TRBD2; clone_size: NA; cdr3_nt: TGTGCGACCGGGGGGTCGGAGACCCAGTACTTC; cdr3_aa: CATGGSETQYF
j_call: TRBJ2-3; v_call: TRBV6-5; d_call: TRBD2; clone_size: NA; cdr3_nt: TGTGCCAGCAGGCCGCGGGGGGGGGATACGCAGTATTTT; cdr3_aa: CASRPRGGDTQYF
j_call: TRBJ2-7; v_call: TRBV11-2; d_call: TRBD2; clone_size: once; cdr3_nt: TGTGCCAGCAGAGATAGCGGGAGGCCCCCCTCCTACGAGCAGTACTTC; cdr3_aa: CASRDSGRPPSYEQYF
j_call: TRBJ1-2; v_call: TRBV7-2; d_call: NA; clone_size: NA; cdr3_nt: TGTGCCAGCAGCTCAGTCGGGGGCTATGGCTACACCTTC; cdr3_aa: CASSSVGGYGYTF
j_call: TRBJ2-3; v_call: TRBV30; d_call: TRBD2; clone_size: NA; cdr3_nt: TGTGCCTGTAGCGGGAGTTGGGCAGATACGCAGTATTTT; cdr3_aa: CACSGSWADTQYF
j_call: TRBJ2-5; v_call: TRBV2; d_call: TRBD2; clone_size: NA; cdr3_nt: TGTGCCAGCAGAACCGGGACTAGCGGGGGTTTAGAGACCCAGTACTTC; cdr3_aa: CASRTGTSGGLETQYF
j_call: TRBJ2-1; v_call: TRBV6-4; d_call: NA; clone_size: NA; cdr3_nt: TGTGCCAGCAGCGCGGAGGGGAGCTCCTACAATGAGCAGTTCTTC; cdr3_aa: CASSAEGSSYNEQFF
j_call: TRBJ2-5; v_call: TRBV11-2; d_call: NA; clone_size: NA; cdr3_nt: TGTGCCAGCAGCGAGAGTATAAGCCAAGAGACCCAGTACTTC; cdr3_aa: CASSESISQETQYF
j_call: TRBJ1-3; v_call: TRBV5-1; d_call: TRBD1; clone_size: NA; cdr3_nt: TGCGCCAGCCAAACCGGAGGGGGCAGTGGAAACACCATATATTTT; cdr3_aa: CASQTGGGSGNTIYF
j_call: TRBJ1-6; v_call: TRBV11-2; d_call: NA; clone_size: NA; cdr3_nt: TGTGCCAGCAGCTTAGGAGGGGGGGGGACGTCACCCCTCCACTTT; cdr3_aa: CASSLGGGGTSPLHF
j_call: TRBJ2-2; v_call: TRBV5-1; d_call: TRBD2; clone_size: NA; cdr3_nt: TGCGCCAGCCTGACTAGCGGGACGAACACCGGGGAGCTGTTTTTT; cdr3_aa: CASLTSGTNTGELFF
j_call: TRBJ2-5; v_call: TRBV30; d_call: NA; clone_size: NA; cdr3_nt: TGTGCCTGGAGTGTACTTCAGGGTGGGACCCAGTACTTC; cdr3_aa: CAWSVLQGGTQYF
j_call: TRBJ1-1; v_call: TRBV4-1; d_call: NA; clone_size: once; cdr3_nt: TGCGCCAGCAGCCAAGCACCAGGGAGGGACACTGAAGCTTTCTTT; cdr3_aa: CASSQAPGRDTEAFF
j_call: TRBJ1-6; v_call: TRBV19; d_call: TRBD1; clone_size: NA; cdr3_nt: TGTGCCAGTAGTATGGGTGACAGGGTACCGGGGTCACCCCTCCACTTT; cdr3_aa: CASSMGDRVPGSPLHF
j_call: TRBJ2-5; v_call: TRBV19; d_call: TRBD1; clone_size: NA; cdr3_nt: TGTGCCACTAGAGACAGGGTCCAAGAGACCCAGTACTTC; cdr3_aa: CATRDRVQETQYF
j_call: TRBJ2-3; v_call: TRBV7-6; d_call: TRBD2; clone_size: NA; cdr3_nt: TGTGCCAGCAGCTTAGGAGTAGCGGGGGCCTTCACAGATACGCAGTATTTT; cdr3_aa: CASSLGVAGAFTDTQYF
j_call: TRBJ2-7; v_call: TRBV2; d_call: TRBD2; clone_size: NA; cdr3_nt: TGTGCCAGCAGTCAAGCCAGGACTAGCGGGGGCGCCCTCTCTGAGCAGTACTTC; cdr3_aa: CASSQARTSGGALSEQYF
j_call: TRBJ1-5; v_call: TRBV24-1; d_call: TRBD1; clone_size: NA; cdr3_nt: TGTGCCACCAGTGATCCGTCGACAGGGAACAATCAGCCCCAGCATTTT; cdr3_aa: CATSDPSTGNNQPQHF
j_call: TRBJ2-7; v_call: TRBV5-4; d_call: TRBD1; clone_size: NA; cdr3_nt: TGTGCCAGCAGCTTGACAGGGGGCAACGAGCAGTACTTC; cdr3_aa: CASSLTGGNEQYF
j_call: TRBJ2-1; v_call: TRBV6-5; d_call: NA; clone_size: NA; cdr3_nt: TGTGCCAGCAGAGGAGGGGGGGGCAATGAGCAGTTCTTC; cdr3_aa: CASRGGGGNEQFF
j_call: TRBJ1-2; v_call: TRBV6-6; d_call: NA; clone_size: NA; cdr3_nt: TGTGCCAGCAGACTCCCCCCCGTTGAGGCCTACACCTTC; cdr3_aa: CASRLPPVEAYTF
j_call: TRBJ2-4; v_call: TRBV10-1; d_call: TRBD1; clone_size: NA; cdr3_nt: TGCGCCAGCAGTGCCCGAACGCCGGGACAGGGGGAGTTCATTCAGTACTTC; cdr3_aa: CASSARTPGQGEFIQYF
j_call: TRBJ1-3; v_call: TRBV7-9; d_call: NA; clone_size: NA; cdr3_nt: TGTGCCAGCAGCTTGTTCTTGGCCGACAGCTCTGGAAACACCATATATTTT; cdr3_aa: CASSLFLADSSGNTIYF
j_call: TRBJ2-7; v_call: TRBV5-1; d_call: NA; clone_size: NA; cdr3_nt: TGCGCCAGCAGCCCCCGGACAGAACCTACCTACGAGCAGTACTTC; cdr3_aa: CASSPRTEPTYEQYF
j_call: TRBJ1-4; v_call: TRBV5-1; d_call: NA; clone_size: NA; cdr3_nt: TGCGCCAGCAGCGACCCAGGAAGGCAAAATGAAAAACTGTTTTTT; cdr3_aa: CASSDPGRQNEKLFF
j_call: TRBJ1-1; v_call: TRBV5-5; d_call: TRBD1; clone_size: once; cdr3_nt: TGTGCCAGCAGCCTAGGACTTGGACAGGGCGAAACTGAAGCTTTCTTT; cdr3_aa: CASSLGLGQGETEAFF
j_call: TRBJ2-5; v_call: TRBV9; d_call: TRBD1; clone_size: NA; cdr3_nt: TGTGCCAGCAGCGTCGGACAGGGGCGAGAGACCCAGTACTTC; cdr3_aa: CASSVGQGRETQYF
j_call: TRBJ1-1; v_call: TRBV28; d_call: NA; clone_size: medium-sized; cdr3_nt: TGTGCCAGCAGTCCGATTGGCAGGGAGAACACTGAAGCTTTCTTT; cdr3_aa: CASSPIGRENTEAFF
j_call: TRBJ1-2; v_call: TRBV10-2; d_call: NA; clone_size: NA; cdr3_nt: TGCGCCAGCAGTGATGGTTTCGGGAGGACCACCGAGGGCTACACCTTC; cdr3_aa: CASSDGFGRTTEGYTF